A single sample gave rise to the 10 T cell receptor beta chains below, sequenced in a study of tumor and adjacent non-tumor tissue in lung cancer (dated by TCRdb to 2017 to 2018). RNA was isolated from bulk unsorted tissue, and RNA quality was assessed with a NanoDrop ND-1000 and an Agilent 2100. Distant non-tumor tissue taken more than 3 cm from the tumor edge was used as the normal lung sample. Libraries were made using multiplex PCR. These reads were obtained on an Illumina HiSeq 2500. TCRbeta libraries were constructed through three rounds of nested PCR with primers (Table S4) according to protocols adapted from ARM-PCR. TCRdb's own reprocessing of the public reads used fastp at Q25 and MiXCR and kept productive beta chains. When rows share a CDR3 protein, they turn into one entry using the most common DNA and genes. This sample comprises 35,000 to 55,000 distinct CDR3 sequences, roughly 62% of them detected only once. The ten top clones hold 15% to 20% of the sample.

Sequenced sample: distant non-tumor lung tissue. All receptors come from a woman aged 40 to 49 with non-small cell lung cancer.

This rearrangement joins TRBV7-9 to TRBJ2-5, with D unresolved. This CDR3 region has 12 residues. Germline V gives CDR1 SEHNR, CDR2 FQNEAQ (reference sequence). In nucleotides, the CDR3 is TGTGCGGGAACAACAAGCCAAGAGACCCAGTACTTC. Residues: CAGTTSQETQYF. Full variable domain (outside the CDR3, taken from reference TRBV7-9 and TRBJ2-5): DTGVSQNPRHKITKRGQNVTFRCDPISEHNRLYWYRQTLGQGPEFLTYFQNEAQLEKSRLLSDRFSAERPKGSFSTLEIQRTEQGDSAMYLCAGTTSQETQYFGPGTRLLVL.

Points on this clonotype: The junction differs from germline at one of its ends, possibly a read error. The chain employs TRBV29-1 and TRBJ2-1; the match to TRBD2 covers 7 bases. Germline V gene data show CDR1 as SQVTM and CDR2 as ANQGSEA. The CDR3 has 14 amino acids. The CDR3 DNA reads as TGCAGCGTTGAAGGCCTAGCGGTGAACGATGAGCGGTTCTTC. It specifies CSVEGLAVNDERFF.

The chain employs TRBV12-3 or TRBV12-4 and TRBJ2-6; D unclear. V was shortened by 5 bases and J by 1 base, with 9 bases between the two germline ends. The CDR3 contains 15 residues. CDR3 protein: CASSPYRSGANVLTF. CDR3 bases: TGTGCCAGCAGTCCTTACCGTTCTGGGGCCAACGTCCTGACTTTC.

To note about this clonotype: Given a much more abundant clone one base away, this may be a read error. V gene TRBV7-9 combines with J gene TRBJ2-7, with D unresolved. Looked up from germline, CDR1 is SEHNR and CDR2 is FQNEAQ (reference sequence). Deletions cut 0 bases from V and 9 bases from J, with 18 bases between. This CDR3 region has 15 residues. CDR3 sequence (DNA): TGTGCCAGCAGCTTAGCGTTCGGTCCAAACGACGCGCAGTACTTC. As protein: CASSLAFGPNDAQYF.

This clonotype was found a few times. The V gene is TRBV5-1, the J gene TRBJ2-1, with D possibly being TRBD2 (7 bases). Trimming left V 5 bases short and J 1 base short, with 19 bases between. The CDR3 covers 17 residues. The germline V gene encodes CDR1 SGHRS and CDR2 YFSETQ. CDR3 amino acids: CASSYASGGASYNEQFF. CDR3 nucleotide sequence: TGCGCCAGCAGTTATGCATCTGGGGGGGCATCCTACAATGAGCAGTTCTTC.

This clonotype was counted a few times. The chain is built from TRBV2 and TRBJ2-3; D is perhaps TRBD1 (5 bases). The V gene lost 7 bases and the J gene lost 4 bases, with 18 bases spanning the gap. This CDR3 is 15 amino acids long. The germline V gene encodes CDR1 SNHLY and CDR2 FYNNEI. The CDR3 DNA reads as TGTGCCAGCACCCCGGGTAGGGGCATGGCAGATACGCAGTATTTT. This translates into CASTPGRGMADTQYF.

Notes on this clonotype: One end of the junction varies from germline; a read error may be responsible. V usage is TRBV7-9 and J usage is TRBJ1-3, with 9 positions matching TRBD1. Germline values: CDR1 SEHNR, CDR2 FQNEAQ (reference sequence). CDR3 size: 17 residues. As DNA, the CDR3 is TGTGCCAGCAGCCCAGGGGACAGGGCCGGCTCCGGAACCACCATATATTTT. Amino acid sequence: CASSPGDRAGSGTTIYF.

This clonotype counts as large. The CDR3 loop is CASSSGDGANVLTF. The CDR3 DNA follows: TGTGCCAGCAGCTCTGGGGATGGGGCCAACGTCCTGACTTTC. V gene TRBV11-3 combines with J gene TRBJ2-6, with D unclear. V lost 4 bases and J 3 bases, leaving 7 bases between the germline ends. This CDR3 is built from 14 residues. The V gene's germline CDR1 is SGHNT and CDR2 YENEEA.

Comment on this clonotype: The junction and the germline gene differ at one end; a read error may be behind it. The chain uses TRBV7-9 and TRBJ2-3; 13 nucleotides line up with TRBD2. Germline assignment: CDR1 SEHNR and CDR2 FQNEAQ (reference sequence). The CDR3 runs 22 residues. The CDR3 DNA reads TGTACCAGCGGCTCATCCGCCGAAACTAGCGGGAGGGCGTCGGGGGTTTCGGATACGCAGTATTTT. Translated, it gives CTSGSSAETSGRASGVSDTQYF.

As concerns this clonotype: A single base separates this from a much larger clone, so it may be a read error. V is TRBV7-8 and J is TRBJ1-5, with D unresolved. The J call may be wrong; the DNA end is better matched by TRBJ2-3. Per germline, CDR1 SGHVS and CDR2 FQNEAQ. This CDR3 contains 15 residues. Here the CDR3 reads CASSLTVLSNQPQYF. The CDR3 bases are TGTGCCAGCAGCCTTACCGTACTTAGCAATCAGCCCCAGTATTTT.